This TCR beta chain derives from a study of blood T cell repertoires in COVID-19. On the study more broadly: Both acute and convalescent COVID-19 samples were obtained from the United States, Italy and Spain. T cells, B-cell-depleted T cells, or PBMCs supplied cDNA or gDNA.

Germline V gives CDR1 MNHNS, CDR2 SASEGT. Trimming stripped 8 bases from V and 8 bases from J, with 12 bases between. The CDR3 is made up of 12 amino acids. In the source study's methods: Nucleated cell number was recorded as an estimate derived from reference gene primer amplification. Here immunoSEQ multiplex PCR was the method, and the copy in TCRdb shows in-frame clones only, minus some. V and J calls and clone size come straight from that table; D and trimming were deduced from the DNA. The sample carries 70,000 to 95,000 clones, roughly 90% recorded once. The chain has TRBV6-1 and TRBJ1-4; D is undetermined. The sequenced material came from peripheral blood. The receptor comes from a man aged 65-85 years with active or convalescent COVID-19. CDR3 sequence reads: CASATPPEKLFF. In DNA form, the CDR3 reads TGTGCCAGCGCTACCCCCCCAGAAAAACTGTTTTTT.